Reported below is one TCR beta chain. Its antigen is unidentified. This sample stems from a study of T cell responses to AZD1222 COVID-19 vaccine. Study-wide points: Donors were mostly white British, more females; clonal diversity possibly underestimated.

Germline V gene data show CDR1 as MNHEY and CDR2 as SMNVEV (reference sequence). This CDR3 spans 13 amino acids. V lost 5 bases and J 1 base, leaving 6 bases between the germline ends. The method was immunoSEQ multiplex PCR; TCRdb's version includes in-frame clones alone and lacks a portion of them. The sample yields around 140,000 clones, approximately 92% seen once. Specimen: peripheral blood, collected on day 0 of AZD1222 vaccination. The rearrangement links TRBV27 to TRBJ1-5; TRBD1 is a possible D gene (5 bases). The receptor was isolated from an adult in good health. CDR3 sequence (DNA): TGTGCCAGCAGTGACAGCAGCAATCAGCCCCAGCATTTT. Translation gives CASSDSSNQPQHF.